This T cell receptor (beta chain) was identified during a study of blood T cell repertoires in COVID-19. This CDR3 region has 17 residues. Germline V gene lookup returns CDR1 KGHSH and CDR2 LQKENI. The junction had 8 bases not matched to a gene; V was cut back by 3 bases and J by 0 bases. Original handling: Amplified reference gene primers provided the basis for estimating nucleated cell counts. Data came from immunoSEQ multiplex PCR; TCRdb stores just in-frame clones and leaves some out. From that table come the V and J calls and clone size; the DNA was used to work out D and trimming. Of a few hundred thousand clones detected, around nine tenths appear once; the ten largest clones hold approximately 2%.

The chain carries TRBV18 and TRBJ2-7, with 10 bases identical to TRBD2. The receptor's source is a woman between 55 and 75 years old in a cohort exposed to, infected with or recovered from COVID-19 (not recorded which). The sequenced material came from PBMCs or T cells enriched from blood (not recorded which). This chain's CDR3 is CASSPLAGVINSYEQYF. DNA of the CDR3: TGTGCCAGCTCACCGCTAGCGGGAGTTATCAACTCCTACGAGCAGTACTTC.